The 7 T cell receptor beta chains presented below share a single source sample, sequenced in a study of CD8+CD57+ T cells in acquired aplastic anemia. Both TCR beta VDJ combination and CDR3 sequence profiling were carried out. Genomic DNA was the template for this profiling. TCRdb re-called the reads through MiXCR, storing one row per CDR3 protein. The sample has more than 150,000 distinct CDR3 sequences; 48% are singletons. By flow cytometry, patients selected for sequencing had shown an expansion of CD8+CD57+ cells. Sequencing was done on a sample of sorted CD4+, CD8+, or CD8+CD57+ T cells (not recorded which) from PBMCs. The receptor set was obtained from a human donor with aplastic anemia.

This clonotype showed up many times. The V and J genes are TRBV7-9 and TRBJ1-1; D is unresolved. CDR1 is SEHNR and CDR2 is FQNEAQ in the germline V gene (reference sequence). There are 13 residues in the CDR3. V lost 2 bases to trimming and J lost 0 bases, with 4 bases between them. This CDR3 reads CASSLIVNTEAFF. The CDR3, as DNA: TGTGCCAGCAGCTTAATTGTGAACACTGAAGCTTTCTTT.

The chain couples TRBV25-1 to TRBJ1-2; D not resolved. CDR1 MGHDK and CDR2 SYGVNS come from the germline V gene. The CDR3 totals 15 residues. V was pared by 1 base and J by 7 bases, with 16 bases between. CDR3 sequence reads: CASSELTRTWGGYTF. CDR3 DNA sequence: TGTGCCAGCAGTGAATTAACGAGGACCTGGGGTGGCTACACCTTC.

J is TRBJ1-4 and V is TRBV19; D call uncertain. This CDR3 has 14 amino acids. Trimming shortened V by 6 bases and J by 5 bases, and 13 bases separated the two germline ends. The germline V gene has CDR1 LNHDA and CDR2 SQIVND (reference sequence). The CDR3 spells CASRAGNLNEKLFF. CDR3 coding DNA: TGTGCCAGTAGGGCTGGAAATTTGAATGAAAAACTGTTTTTT.

The V call is TRBV24-1, the J call TRBJ2-3, with TRBD1 as a possible D gene (5 bases). The CDR3 totals 15 residues. Per germline, CDR1 KGHDR and CDR2 SFDVKD. V lost 7 bases, J lost 0 bases, and 13 bases lay in between. The chain's CDR3 is CATSDRAGSTDTQYF. The CDR3 DNA follows: TGTGCCACCAGCGATAGGGCAGGGAGCACAGATACGCAGTATTTT.

This clonotype occurred many times. The J gene is TRBJ2-2, the V gene TRBV7-8, with 7 bases fitting TRBD2. The length of the CDR3 is 15 residues. After removal of 3 bases from V and 4 bases from J, the junction contained 5 bases not matched to a gene. CDR1 is SGHVS and CDR2 is FQNEAQ in the germline V gene. CDR3 nucleotide sequence: TGTGCCAGCAGCTTGGGGACTACGTCCACCGGGGAGCTGTTTTTT. Amino acids: CASSLGTTSTGELFF.

This clonotype was counted ten times or more. This chain connects TRBV11-3 to TRBJ2-5; 9 bases map to TRBD1. CDR1 is SGHNT, CDR2 YENEEA, per germline. The CDR3 covers 15 residues. Losses at the gene ends were 5 bases for V and 5 bases for J; bases not matched to a gene: 9. This chain's CDR3 is CASSRYRGRGETQYF. CDR3 sequence (DNA): TGTGCCAGCAGCAGATACAGGGGGCGCGGGGAGACCCAGTACTTC. The full variable domain, in which reference TRBV11-3 and TRBJ2-5 provide the parts outside the CDR3, is EAGVVQSPRYKIIEKKQPVAFWCNPISGHNTLYWYLQNLGQGPELLIRYENEEAVDDSQLPKDRFSAERLKGVDSTLKIQPAELGDSAVYLCASSRYRGRGETQYFGPGTRLLVL.

This clonotype was recorded only once. This is likely a read error, given that the CDR3 carries no conserved phenylalanine or tryptophan at its end. V gene TRBV10-3 combines with J gene TRBJ2-5; 7 bases are a match to TRBD2. Germline lookup yields CDR1 ENHRY and CDR2 SYGVKD. The CDR3 sequence is 17 residues long. With 3 bases clipped from V and 1 base from J, the junction kept 11 bases outside the gene matches. The CDR3, as DNA: TGTGCCATCAGTGAAACAACTAGCGAGAGATTCCAAGAGACCCAGTACCTC. This encodes CAISETTSERFQETQYL.